The 26 T cell receptor beta chains presented below share a single source sample, sequenced in a study of shared clonotypes between healthy human individuals. Sequenced by immunoSEQ multiplex PCR; TCRdb stores in-frame clones only, minus some. The sample records some 2,500,000 clones, 93% being singletons. The sequencing sample was made of naive CD4+ T cells from PBMCs. Subset indicated: CD45RA+ positively selected. These receptors originate from a man between 18 and 29 years old in good health. Some clones in this sample may be carry-over from other donors' samples.

The V call is TRBV7-6, the J call TRBJ2-1; D not resolved. V was trimmed by 5 bases and J by 2 bases, leaving 13 bases between them. The CDR3 runs 15 residues. Germline-derived CDR1 and CDR2 are SGHVS and FNYEAQ. CDR3 protein: CASSQMAGPYNEQFF. The CDR3 nucleotides are TGTGCCAGCAGCCAAATGGCAGGACCCTACAATGAGCAGTTCTTC.

This clone has just a few counts. V usage is TRBV4-1 and J usage is TRBJ1-2; D gene unclear. The CDR3 contains 13 residues. V dropped 3 bases and J dropped 9 bases, with 14 bases sitting between them. The germline CDR1 and CDR2 sequences are MGHRA and YSYEKL. CDR3 region: CASSHLGISSYTF. CDR3 nucleotide sequence: TGCGCCAGCAGCCACCTAGGAATCTCTAGCTACACCTTC.

The V call is TRBV28, the J call TRBJ2-2; TRBD2 agrees at 10 bases. CDR3 size: 15 residues. Germline lookup yields CDR1 MDHEN and CDR2 SYDVKM. V shed 7 bases, J shed 6 bases, and the junction held 8 bases outside the gene matches. The CDR3 spells CASKKAGGPPGELFF. In nucleotides, the CDR3 is TGTGCCAGCAAAAAAGCGGGAGGGCCTCCCGGGGAGCTGTTTTTT.

The V call is TRBV6-1, the J call TRBJ1-1, with TRBD1 matching over 10 bases. Trimming took 11 bases from V and 3 from J; bases not matched to a gene: 6. The length of the CDR3 is 13 residues. Germline CDR1 MNHNS, CDR2 SASEGT. CDR3 DNA sequence: TGTGCCGGAAGACAGGGGGCCTACACTGAAGCTTTCTTT. This translates into CAGRQGAYTEAFF.

This chain links TRBV5-1 with TRBJ1-2; 7 bases line up with TRBD1. Germline V lookup: CDR1 SGHRS, CDR2 YFSETQ. The ends lost 4 bases at V and 4 bases at J; junction bases unmatched: 22. The CDR3 consists of 19 residues. CDR3 in amino acids: CASSPGVGTANVFAYGYTF. The DNA of the CDR3 is TGCGCCAGCAGCCCCGGGGTGGGGACAGCGAATGTTTTTGCCTATGGCTACACCTTC. Full variable domain (missing parts from reference TRBV5-1 and TRBJ1-2): KAGVTQTPRYLIKTRGQQVTLSCSPISGHRSVSWYQQTPGQGLQFLFEYFSETQRNKGNFPGRFSGRQFSNSRSEMNVSTLELGDSALYLCASSPGVGTANVFAYGYTFGSGTRLTVV.

The CDR3 reads CASTGLAAYEQYF. CDR3 nucleotides: TGTGCCAGCACCGGACTAGCGGCTTACGAGCAGTACTTC. This chain links TRBV28 with TRBJ2-7; 10 bases agree with TRBD2. V lost 7 bases, J lost 4 bases, and 4 bases stayed unmatched. The CDR3 length is 13 residues. Germline V lookup: CDR1 MDHEN, CDR2 SYDVKM. Combining the CDR3 with reference TRBV28 and TRBJ2-7 gives the whole variable domain DVKVTQSSRYLVKRTGEKVFLECVQDMDHENMFWYRQDPGLGLRLIYFSYDVKMKEKGDIPEGYSVSREKKERFSLILESASTNQTSMYLCASTGLAAYEQYFGPGTRLTVT.

The chain has TRBV28 and TRBJ2-4; a possible D gene is TRBD2 (6 bases). Per germline, CDR1 MDHEN and CDR2 SYDVKM. This CDR3 comprises 19 residues. V was trimmed by 6 bases and J by 0 bases, leaving 24 bases between them. CDR3 sequence reads: CASRHSGRPFDIAKNIQYF. DNA of the CDR3: TGTGCCAGCAGGCATAGCGGAAGACCCTTCGATATAGCCAAAAACATTCAGTACTTC.

J is TRBJ2-1 and V is TRBV6-5, with D tentatively TRBD2 (7 bases). CDR3 size: 16 residues. The V end was cut by 2 bases, the J end by 8 bases, with 19 bases between. CDR1 and CDR2 from the germline V gene are MNHEY and SVGAGI. The CDR3 DNA reads as TGTGCCAGCAGTTACCAAGGGGGGGTTGCCGGGGATGAGCAGTTCTTC. The encoded protein is CASSYQGGVAGDEQFF.

J is TRBJ2-7 and V is TRBV11-2, with D possibly matching TRBD2 (6 bases). Germline V lookup: CDR1 SGHAT, CDR2 FQNNGV. V lost 2 bases and J lost 3, with 11 bases in between. The CDR3 sequence is 14 residues long. CDR3 residues: CASSLNWRDYEQYF. The CDR3 DNA reads as TGTGCCAGCAGCTTAAATTGGCGGGACTACGAGCAGTACTTC.

This clone is a singleton in its sample. The V gene is TRBV7-2, the J gene TRBJ2-2; 7 nucleotides agree with TRBD2. The V and J ends lost 1 base and 1 base, in that order; junction bases with no gene match: 3. Germline lookup yields CDR1 SGHTA and CDR2 FQGNSA. CDR3 size: 16 residues. The CDR3 nucleotides are TGTGCCAGCAGCTTAGTGGCTAGCGGGAACACCGGGGAGCTGTTTTTT. Protein sequence: CASSLVASGNTGELFF.

In DNA form, the CDR3 reads TGTGCCAGTAGTATTATTGGTAACACGAACACTGAAGCTTTCTTT. This gives the protein CASSIIGNTNTEAFF. V gene TRBV19 combines with J gene TRBJ1-1; D is undetermined. The CDR3 has 15 residues. The V end was cut by 3 bases, the J end by 1 base, with 12 bases between. The germline V gene encodes CDR1 LNHDA and CDR2 SQIVND (reference sequence).

This chain links TRBV4-1 with TRBJ2-7; 9 bases agree with TRBD2. V gave up 3 bases and J gave up 7 bases; unmatched junction bases: 13. This CDR3 spans 16 amino acids. The germline V gene encodes CDR1 MGHRA and CDR2 YSYEKL. The CDR3 DNA sequence: TGCGCCAGCAGCCATTCCATAGCGGGAGTGGCGGGAGAGCAGTACTTC. Translation: CASSHSIAGVAGEQYF.

The chain combines TRBV11-2 with TRBJ2-6; D is perhaps TRBD1 or TRBD2 (5 bases each). This CDR3 has 17 residues. The V and J ends lost 2 bases and 2 bases respectively, with 13 bases between them. CDR1 is SGHAT, CDR2 FQNNGV, per germline. The CDR3 DNA is TGTGCCAGCAGCTTAAGGCCAGGGAGAGCTGGGGCCAACGTCCTGACTTTC. It yields the protein CASSLRPGRAGANVLTF.

This chain uses TRBV10-3 with TRBJ2-7; tentatively, D is TRBD1 (5 bases). Trimming removed 5 bases at V and 3 bases at J, with 17 bases between. The germline gives CDR1 ENHRY, CDR2 SYGVKD. The CDR3 extends over 15 amino acids. In DNA, the CDR3 is TGTGCCATCAGTAGGGCCGCCAAAGGGGTCTACGAGCAGTACTTC. Encoded protein: CAISRAAKGVYEQYF.

The chain joins TRBV10-1 to TRBJ2-7; 13 bases map to TRBD2. This CDR3 has 15 residues. Germline V CDR1 and CDR2: WNHNN, SYGVQD (reference sequence). Trimming took 3 bases from V and 6 from J; bases not matched to a gene: 5. CDR3 DNA: TGCGCCAGCAGTGATGCGGGACTAGCGGGAAGCGAGCAGTACTTC. This sequence encodes CASSDAGLAGSEQYF.

The J gene is TRBJ1-2, the V gene TRBV5-1, with 8 bases fitting TRBD1. V gave up 3 bases and J gave up 3 bases; unmatched junction bases: 7. The germline V gene encodes CDR1 SGHRS and CDR2 YFSETQ. The CDR3 spans 15 residues. CDR3 coding DNA: TGCGCCAGCAGCTCCTCAGGGGGCGCACACTATGGCTACACCTTC. It codes for CASSSSGGAHYGYTF.

This chain links TRBV11-2 with TRBJ2-5; the D gene is possibly TRBD2 (6 bases). Germline V gives CDR1 SGHAT, CDR2 FQNNGV. V lost 5 bases and J lost 7, with 14 bases in between. CDR3 length equals 13 residues. The CDR3 region has the DNA TGTGCCAGCAGCCCGCGGGGCGGCGGGACCCAGTACTTC. It codes for CASSPRGGGTQYF.

Only a few counts were recorded for this clone. Additional DNA sequences in this sample encode the identical CDR3. The rearrangement joins TRBV5-1 to TRBJ2-7; 11 bases are a match to TRBD2. Germline trimming cut 1 base from V and 4 bases from J; bases unmatched to any gene: 1. The CDR3 is 14 residues long. CDR1 is SGHRS, CDR2 YFSETQ, per germline. CDR3 DNA: TGCGCCAGCAGCTTGACTAGCGGGAGTTACGAGCAGTACTTC. The encoded protein is CASSLTSGSYEQYF.

The J gene is TRBJ2-5, the V gene TRBV2; 9 bases line up with TRBD2. The ends lost 11 bases at V and 3 bases at J; junction bases unmatched: 10. Germline V gene lookup returns CDR1 SNHLY and CDR2 FYNNEI. This CDR3 is 14 amino acids long. CDR3 nucleotide sequence: TGTGCCGGGATCGGCCTAGCGGGAAAAGAGACCCAGTACTTC. This sequence encodes CAGIGLAGKETQYF.

The chain links TRBV25-1 to TRBJ1-6; no clear D gene. CDR1 is MGHDK, CDR2 SYGVNS, per germline. V was shortened by 1 base and J by 6 bases, with 13 bases between the two germline ends. CDR3 length: 16 amino acids. The CDR3 protein is CASSEWSSGFNSPLHF. CDR3 DNA sequence: TGTGCCAGCAGTGAATGGTCGTCAGGATTTAATTCACCCCTCCACTTT. The variable domain in full, completed from reference TRBV25-1 and TRBJ1-6, reads EADIYQTPRYLVIGTGKKITLECSQTMGHDKMYWYQQDPGMELHLIHYSYGVNSTEKGDLSSESTVSRIRTEHFPLTLESARPSHTSQYLCASSEWSSGFNSPLHFGNGTRLTVT.

V gene TRBV4-1 combines with J gene TRBJ2-4; 14 bases are a match to TRBD2. J lost 3 bases, V lost 4 bases, and 8 bases had no gene match. This CDR3 is 18 amino acids long. Germline CDR1 reads MGHRA; CDR2 reads YSYEKL. The CDR3 here is CASSPGLAGEVGKNIQYF. The CDR3 DNA reads TGCGCCAGCAGCCCGGGACTAGCGGGAGAGGTTGGCAAAAACATTCAGTACTTC.

The V call is TRBV28, the J call TRBJ1-2; no firm D call. Deletions cut 1 base from V and 4 bases from J, with 13 bases between. Per germline, CDR1 MDHEN and CDR2 SYDVKM. The CDR3 has 15 amino acids. The chain's CDR3 is CASSLFAPGIYGYTF. CDR3 DNA: TGTGCCAGCAGTTTATTTGCGCCCGGGATCTATGGCTACACCTTC.

The chain employs TRBV28 and TRBJ1-1, with unresolved D. The V and J ends lost 7 bases and 4 bases respectively, with 10 bases between them. Germline CDR1 and CDR2: MDHEN and SYDVKM. There are 12 residues in the CDR3. CDR3 in amino acids: CASTGVSTEAFF. The CDR3 bases are TGTGCCAGCACGGGAGTATCCACTGAAGCTTTCTTT.

This chain connects TRBV28 to TRBJ2-1; D may be TRBD2 (6 bases). This CDR3 region has 17 residues. Germline V gene sequence: CDR1 MDHEN, CDR2 SYDVKM. Trimming took off 1 base at V and 9 bases at J, with 22 bases between the two ends. The CDR3 sequence: CASSLFVSTGSEGEQFF. The CDR3 region has the DNA TGTGCCAGCAGTTTATTTGTTAGTACGGGATCGGAGGGTGAGCAGTTCTTC.

Notes on this clone: Other DNA sequences in the same sample also yield this CDR3. The chain combines TRBV29-1 with TRBJ1-1; D is uncertain. The V gene's germline CDR1 is SQVTM and CDR2 ANQGSEA. The CDR3 has 12 residues. V was shortened by 4 bases and J by 0 bases, with 6 bases between the two germline ends. This CDR3 is CSVVRLNTEAFF. DNA of the CDR3: TGCAGCGTTGTTCGGCTGAACACTGAAGCTTTCTTT.

The gene calls are TRBV27 and TRBJ1-1, with 10 bases fitting TRBD1. The CDR3 contains 14 residues. Germline-derived CDR1 and CDR2 are MNHEY and SMNVEV (reference sequence). Losses at the gene ends were 7 bases for V and 1 base for J; bases not matched to a gene: 3. The DNA for the CDR3 is TGTGCCAGCACGGACAGGGGGGGGAACACTGAAGCTTTCTTT. Amino acids: CASTDRGGNTEAFF.